One and the same sample provided the 7 T cell receptor beta chains below, sequenced in a study of cytomegalovirus exposure and HLA in healthy donors. PCR employed 60 Vbeta and 13 Jbeta primers. The assay was immunoSEQ multiplex PCR, and TCRdb's table has in-frame clones only and misses some. The data hold a few hundred thousand clones, with approximately 80% observed a single time. The sequenced sample consisted of PBMCs. Every receptor here comes from a man aged 40-49 years in good health and CMV-seronegative.

The chain has TRBV7-9 and TRBJ2-7; D unclear. Germline CDR1 and CDR2: SEHNR and FQNEAQ (reference sequence). Trimming took 5 bases from V and 11 from J, leaving 13 bases between them. The CDR3 loop spans 11 amino acids. The CDR3 spells CASSDMWVEYF. DNA of the CDR3: TGTGCCAGCAGCGACATGTGGGTGGAGTACTTC.

V usage is TRBV5-8 and J usage is TRBJ1-4; 7 bases line up with TRBD1. The CDR3 totals 15 residues. V shed 0 bases and J 4 bases; nucleotides not matched to a gene: 3. CDR1 and CDR2 (germline): SGHTS, YDEGEE. CDR3 region: CASSLGQGLNEKLFF. The CDR3 DNA reads TGTGCCAGCAGCTTGGGACAGGGCCTTAATGAAAAACTGTTTTTT.

The genes are TRBV5-4 and TRBJ1-6; the match to TRBD1 covers 8 bases. V shed 3 bases, J shed 6 bases, and the junction held 5 bases outside the gene matches. CDR3 size: 15 residues. CDR1 is SGHNT, CDR2 YYREEE, per germline (reference sequence). For the CDR3, the DNA is TGTGCCAGCAGCTCTAGGACAGGGCCTAATTCACCCCTCCACTTT. Protein: CASSSRTGPNSPLHF.

The CDR3 DNA follows: TGCGCCAGCAGCTTGGCAGGGGACGGTACCTACGAGCAGTACTTC. It encodes CASSLAGDGTYEQYF. This chain links TRBV5-1 with TRBJ2-7; a possible D gene is TRBD1 (6 bases). V lost 0 bases, J lost 2 bases, and 12 bases lay in between. This CDR3 region has 15 residues. Germline V gives CDR1 SGHRS, CDR2 YFSETQ.

The chain joins TRBV18 to TRBJ1-2, with D uncertain. CDR1 is KGHSH and CDR2 is LQKENI in the germline V gene. V was shortened by 6 bases and J by 7 bases, with 21 bases between the two germline ends. The CDR3 consists of 15 residues. CDR3 in DNA: TGTGCCAGCTCCCAAGCGGACCGTAAAGTGGGTGGCTACACCTTC. Translating gives CASSQADRKVGGYTF.

This chain uses TRBV6-5 with TRBJ2-7; perhaps TRBD1 as D (5 bases). This CDR3 has 14 amino acids. Trimming removed 6 bases at V and 4 bases at J, with 16 bases between. CDR1 MNHEY and CDR2 SVGAGI come from the germline V gene. The CDR3 spells CASSNEGAAYEQYF. In nucleotides, the CDR3 is TGTGCCAGCAGCAACGAAGGGGCGGCATACGAGCAGTACTTC.

This sequence joins TRBV5-1 and TRBJ2-3, with 11 bases identical to TRBD2. The V gene end was trimmed by 3 bases and the J gene end by 6 bases; junction bases not matched to a gene: 9. The CDR3 covers 16 residues. CDR1 and CDR2 from the germline V gene are SGHRS and YFSETQ. CDR3 region: CASSSTLAGGGDTQYF. The CDR3, as DNA: TGCGCCAGCAGCTCAACCCTAGCGGGGGGCGGGGATACGCAGTATTTT.